This T cell receptor beta chain was identified during a study of blood T cell repertoires in COVID-19. Background on the study: Nucleic acid was either cDNA or gDNA, and it came from T cells, B-cell-depleted T cells, or PBMCs.

The authors' processing: Amplified reference gene primers provided the basis for estimating nucleated cell counts. Clones were sequenced by immunoSEQ multiplex PCR, and TCRdb holds only the in-frame ones, with some missing. The V and J calls and clone size were taken over from that table, and D and trimming were inferred from the DNA. The sample contains under 350,000 clones, about nine tenths of which appear only once. This study enrolled people aged about 18 to 100 from about 24 US geographic areas. All recovered Cohort 3 donors got two negative PCRs, got clearance, or saw symptom resolution. This CDR3 is built from 14 residues. Germline V gene sequence: CDR1 LGHNA, CDR2 YNFKEQ. V was pared by 1 base and J by 1 base, with 6 bases between. This clone turned up a few times. Other DNA sequences within the sample encode an identical CDR3.

The chain recombines TRBV4-2 with TRBJ2-3, with D perhaps matching TRBD2 (6 bases). Material: PBMCs or T cells enriched from blood (not recorded which). The receptor comes from a woman in her thirties or forties who had recovered from COVID-19. This CDR3 is CASSQGRGTDTQYF. CDR3 in DNA: TGTGCCAGCAGCCAAGGGAGGGGCACAGATACGCAGTATTTT.